This T cell receptor beta chain is drawn from a study of blood T cells in healthy people across ages. With 7 bases removed from V and 1 base from J, the gap between germline ends came to 19 bases. The CDR3 sequence is 16 residues long. Alongside a J-beta primer mix, a sample-barcoded 5' primer served in a second PCR lasting about 7 to 12 cycles. In TCRdb, the 5' RACE reads were re-called with MiXCR into one record per CDR3 protein. This sample carries approximately 1.5 million distinct CDR3 sequences, about 31% of them seen once, and the ten largest clones take about 11%. The chain recombines TRBV12-3 or TRBV12-4 with TRBJ2-5; D may match TRBD1 or TRBD2 (5 bases each). Input material: blood. The receptor's source is a woman in her twenties or thirties in good health. CDR3 sequence reads: CASTARALRGQETQYF. DNA for the CDR3: TGTGCCAGCACCGCTAGGGCTTTGAGGGGCCAAGAGACCCAGTACTTC.